This passage covers 20 T cell receptor beta chains from one sample sequenced in a study of CD4 T cells in relation to SARS-CoV-2 and coronaviruses. Profiled with immunoSEQ multiplex PCR; TCRdb holds only in-frame clones, not every one. This table has tens of thousands of clones, approximately 90% appearing once. The unexposed donors gave CD4+ T cells in about 2011-2018, prior to COVID-19. The material sequenced was memory CD4+ T cells from PBMCs. All receptors derive from a human donor in good health.

J is TRBJ2-7 and V is TRBV29-1; 10 bases line up with TRBD2. V shed 6 bases and J 5 bases; nucleotides not matched to a gene: 10. The CDR3 runs to 14 residues. Looked up from germline, CDR1 is SQVTM and CDR2 is ANQGSEA. CDR3 bases: TGCAGCGTCGCTAGGGGGCTAGCGGGAGACGAGCAGTACTTC. This translates into CSVARGLAGDEQYF.

V gene TRBV15 combines with J gene TRBJ2-5, with unresolved D. Trimming took 1 base from V and 4 from J, leaving 7 bases between them. Germline V gene lookup returns CDR1 LNHNV and CDR2 YYDKDF (reference sequence). The CDR3 is made up of 13 amino acids. The CDR3 region is CATSRGRPETQYF. CDR3 in DNA: TGTGCCACCAGCAGAGGACGCCCAGAGACCCAGTACTTC.

This chain connects TRBV18 to TRBJ2-1; 11 nucleotides agree with TRBD2. This CDR3 has 16 amino acids. V shed 0 bases, J shed 7 bases, and the junction held 5 bases outside the gene matches. CDR1 and CDR2 (germline): KGHSH, LQKENI. The DNA for the CDR3 is TGTGCCAGCTCACCACCGACGGGACTAGCGGCAAATGAGCAGTTCTTC. This codes for CASSPPTGLAANEQFF.

The J gene is TRBJ2-5, the V gene TRBV5-1; TRBD2 agrees at 9 bases. The CDR3 is made up of 17 amino acids. V dropped 4 bases and J dropped 5; count of bases not matched to a gene: 15. Germline CDR1 and CDR2: SGHRS and YFSETQ. CDR3 residues: CASSPQYAGGPGETQYF. Written as DNA, the CDR3 is TGCGCCAGCAGCCCCCAGTACGCGGGAGGGCCAGGGGAGACCCAGTACTTC.

With respect to this clone: Other DNA sequences from this sample encode an identical CDR3 as well. The chain is built from TRBV4-1 and TRBJ2-3; possible D gene TRBD2, 5 bases. Trimming removed 2 bases from V and 2 bases from J, with 8 bases in between. Germline V gene data show CDR1 as MGHRA and CDR2 as YSYEKL. CDR3 length: 14 amino acids. The CDR3 region is CASSQKLDTDTQYF. Here the CDR3 DNA reads TGCGCCAGCAGCCAAAAACTAGACACAGATACGCAGTATTTT.

The V call is TRBV4-1, the J call TRBJ1-3, with 7 bases aligning to TRBD1. This CDR3 has 17 residues. Trimming cost V 6 bases and J 1 base; bases outside gene matches: 12. Germline V lookup: CDR1 MGHRA, CDR2 YSYEKL. In nucleotides, the CDR3 is TGCGCCAGCAGGAATCCGGGACAGAAAACGTCTGGAAACACCATATATTTT. Its protein is CASRNPGQKTSGNTIYF.

The chain combines TRBV19 with TRBJ2-1; 15 nucleotides match TRBD2. J gave up 6 bases and V 4 bases, and 10 bases lay outside the gene matches. The CDR3 has 18 residues. Germline V gives CDR1 LNHDA, CDR2 SQIVND (reference sequence). CDR3 in DNA: TGTGCCAGTAGTAAAGGACTAGCGGGGGGGGAACGGGGCAATGAGCAGTTCTTC. Its translation: CASSKGLAGGERGNEQFF.

The rearrangement uses TRBV7-2 and TRBJ2-1, with 12 bases identical to TRBD2. V was clipped by 5 bases and J by 6 bases; unmatched bases: 8. Per the germline V gene, CDR1 is SGHTA and CDR2 is FQGNSA. The CDR3 is 16 amino acids. The CDR3 DNA follows: TGTGCCAGCAGCCGTCGACTAGCGGGGGCAGTCAATGAGCAGTTCTTC. It encodes CASSRRLAGAVNEQFF.

CDR3 sequence reads: CASSFGDRGFRELFF. The CDR3 region has the DNA TGTGCCAGCAGTTTTGGGGATAGGGGGTTCCGGGAGCTGTTTTTT. The chain has TRBV28 and TRBJ2-2; maybe TRBD1 (6 bases). V lost 3 bases and J lost 9, with 17 bases in between. The CDR3 runs 15 residues. Germline V gene data show CDR1 as MDHEN and CDR2 as SYDVKM.

The genes are TRBV2 and TRBJ2-7, with 9 nucleotides matching TRBD1. CDR3 length: 18 residues. Germline lookup yields CDR1 SNHLY and CDR2 FYNNEI. The trim removed 6 bases at V and 2 bases at J, leaving 17 bases unmatched. The CDR3 sequence is CASRPRDRDSWGTYEQYF. CDR3 nucleotide sequence: TGTGCCAGCAGACCCCGGGACAGGGATAGTTGGGGAACCTACGAGCAGTACTTC.

This clone was detected only once. This chain links TRBV6-2 or TRBV6-3 with TRBJ2-1; TRBD2 aligns across 10 bases. The CDR3 consists of 17 residues. Germline values: CDR1 MNHEY, CDR2 SVGEGT. The ends lost 0 bases at V and 3 bases at J; junction bases unmatched: 5. The DNA of the CDR3 is TGTGCCAGCAGTTACTCGGGGCTAGCGGGGGTCTACAATGAGCAGTTCTTC. Encoded protein: CASSYSGLAGVYNEQFF.

V and J are TRBV12-5 and TRBJ2-1; 7 positions agree with TRBD2. The V segment lost 6 bases and the J segment 6 bases; nucleotides outside the gene matches: 11. Germline CDR1 LGHNT, CDR2 FRNRAP. This CDR3 region has 15 residues. This CDR3 is CASGRDYLSLNEQFF. The CDR3 DNA follows: TGTGCTAGTGGCCGGGACTATCTAAGCCTCAATGAGCAGTTCTTC.

V is TRBV5-1 and J is TRBJ2-3; D unresolved. V lost 0 bases, J lost 10 bases, and 18 bases lay in between. The CDR3 spans 15 residues. Germline assignment: CDR1 SGHRS and CDR2 YFSETQ. In DNA, the CDR3 is TGCGCCAGCAGCTTGGACGAGGCCCCAATGTTTCCGCAGTATTTT. Translation: CASSLDEAPMFPQYF.

The rearrangement links TRBV11-1 to TRBJ2-3; D ambiguous. V was clipped by 1 base and J by 4 bases, with 15 bases between them. CDR3 length: 16 amino acids. CDR1 is SGHAT, CDR2 FQDESV, per germline (reference sequence). The CDR3 sequence is CASSLDLLQAADTQYF. Written as DNA, the CDR3 is TGTGCCAGCAGCTTAGACTTGCTTCAAGCCGCAGATACGCAGTATTTT.

V is TRBV30 and J is TRBJ2-6; D may be TRBD2 (6 bases). V dropped 0 bases and J dropped 4 bases, with 19 bases sitting between them. Germline assignment: CDR1 GTSNPN and CDR2 SVGIG (reference sequence). The CDR3 consists of 18 residues. CDR3 protein: CAWSVGGAYSRGANVLTF. CDR3 nucleotide sequence: TGTGCCTGGAGTGTAGGAGGGGCGTACTCCAGGGGGGCCAACGTCCTGACTTTC.

V and J are TRBV12-3 or TRBV12-4 and TRBJ1-6; D is unresolved. V was clipped by 2 bases and J by 8 bases, with 7 bases between them. The CDR3 is 13 amino acids. The CDR3 loop reads CASSLNGYSPLHF. CDR3 sequence (DNA): TGTGCCAGCAGTTTAAATGGATATTCACCCCTCCACTTT.

V and J are TRBV20-1 and TRBJ1-2, with D unclear. Germline V gene sequence: CDR1 DFQATT, CDR2 SNEGSKA (reference sequence). The CDR3 consists of 11 residues. Trimming removed 3 bases from V and 8 bases from J, with 10 bases in between. CDR3 coding DNA: TGCAGTGCTAGGTCGGTGGAAGGCTACACCTTC. It encodes CSARSVEGYTF.

This sequence joins TRBV5-1 and TRBJ1-4; no clear D gene. The germline CDR1 and CDR2 sequences are SGHRS and YFSETQ. This CDR3 is 15 amino acids long. V lost 5 bases, J lost 2 bases, and 13 bases lay in between. The CDR3 DNA follows: TGCGCCAGCAGTTTATTGGGGTATACTAATGAAAAACTGTTTTTT. Translated: CASSLLGYTNEKLFF.

This chain links TRBV10-3 with TRBJ2-1, with TRBD1 matching over 8 bases. CDR1 and CDR2 (germline): ENHRY, SYGVKD. J gave up 7 bases and V 6 bases, and 5 bases lay outside the gene matches. There are 13 residues in the CDR3. CDR3 nucleotides: TGTGCCATCAGGGGACAGGAGGTTAATGAGCAGTTCTTC. As protein: CAIRGQEVNEQFF.

The chain carries TRBV28 and TRBJ2-5; TRBD2 agrees at 7 bases. Germline CDR1 reads MDHEN; CDR2 reads SYDVKM. V lost 3 bases to trimming and J lost 9 bases; unmatched junction nucleotides: 7. The CDR3 totals 13 residues. DNA of the CDR3: TGTGCCAGCAGTTTTGAGGCGGGGAGGGCCCAGTACTTC. Its translation is CASSFEAGRAQYF.